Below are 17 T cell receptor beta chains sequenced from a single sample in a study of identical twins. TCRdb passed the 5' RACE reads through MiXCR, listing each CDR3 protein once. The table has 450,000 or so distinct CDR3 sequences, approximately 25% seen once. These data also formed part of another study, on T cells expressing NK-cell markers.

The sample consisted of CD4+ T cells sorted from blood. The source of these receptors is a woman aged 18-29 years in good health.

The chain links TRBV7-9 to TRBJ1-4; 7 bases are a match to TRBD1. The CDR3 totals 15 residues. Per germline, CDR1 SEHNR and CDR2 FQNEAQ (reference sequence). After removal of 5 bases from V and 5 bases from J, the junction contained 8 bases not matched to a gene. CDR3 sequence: CASSPPGTDNEKLFF. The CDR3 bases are TGTGCCAGCAGCCCCCCCGGGACAGACAATGAAAAACTGTTTTTT. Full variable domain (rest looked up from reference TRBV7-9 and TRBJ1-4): DTGVSQNPRHKITKRGQNVTFRCDPISEHNRLYWYRQTLGQGPEFLTYFQNEAQLEKSRLLSDRFSAERPKGSFSTLEIQRTEQGDSAMYLCASSPPGTDNEKLFFGSGTQLSVL.

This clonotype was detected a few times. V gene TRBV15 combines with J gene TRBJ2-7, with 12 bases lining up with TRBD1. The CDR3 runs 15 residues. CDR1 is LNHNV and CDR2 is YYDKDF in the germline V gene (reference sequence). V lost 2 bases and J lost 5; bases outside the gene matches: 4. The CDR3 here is CATSRHGTGGNEQYF. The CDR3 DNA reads TGTGCCACCAGCAGACACGGGACAGGGGGCAACGAGCAGTACTTC.

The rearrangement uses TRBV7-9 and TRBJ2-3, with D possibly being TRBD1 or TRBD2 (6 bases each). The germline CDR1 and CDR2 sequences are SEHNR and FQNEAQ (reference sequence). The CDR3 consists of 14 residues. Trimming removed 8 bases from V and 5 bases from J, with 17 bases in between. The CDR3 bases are TGTGCCAGCCGACCACCCGAGGGGGGAGATACGCAGTATTTT. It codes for CASRPPEGGDTQYF.

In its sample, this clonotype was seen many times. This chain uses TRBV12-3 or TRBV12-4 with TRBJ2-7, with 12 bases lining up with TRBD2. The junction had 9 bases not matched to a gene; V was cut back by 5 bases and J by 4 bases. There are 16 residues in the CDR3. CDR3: CASSPRAGLAGYEQYF. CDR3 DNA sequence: TGTGCCAGCAGTCCTAGGGCAGGACTAGCGGGATACGAGCAGTACTTC.

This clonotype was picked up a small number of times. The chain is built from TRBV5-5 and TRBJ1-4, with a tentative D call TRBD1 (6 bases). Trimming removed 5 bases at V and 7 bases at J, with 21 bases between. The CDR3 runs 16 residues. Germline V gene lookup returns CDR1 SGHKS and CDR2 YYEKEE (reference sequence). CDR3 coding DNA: TGTGCCAGCAGACACGGACAGCTTCAAGGTGGTGAAAAACTGTTTTTT. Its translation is CASRHGQLQGGEKLFF.

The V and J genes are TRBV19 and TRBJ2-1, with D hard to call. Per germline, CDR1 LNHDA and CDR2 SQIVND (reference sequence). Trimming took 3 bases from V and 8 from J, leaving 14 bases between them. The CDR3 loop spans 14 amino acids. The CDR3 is CASSIRVDVDEQFF. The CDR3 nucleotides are TGTGCCAGTAGTATTAGGGTAGATGTCGATGAGCAGTTCTTC.

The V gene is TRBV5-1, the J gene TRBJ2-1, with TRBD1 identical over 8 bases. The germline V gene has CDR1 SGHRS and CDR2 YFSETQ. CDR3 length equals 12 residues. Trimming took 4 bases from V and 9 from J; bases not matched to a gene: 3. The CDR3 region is CASSVTGGEQFF. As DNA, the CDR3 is TGCGCCAGCAGCGTCACAGGGGGTGAGCAGTTCTTC.

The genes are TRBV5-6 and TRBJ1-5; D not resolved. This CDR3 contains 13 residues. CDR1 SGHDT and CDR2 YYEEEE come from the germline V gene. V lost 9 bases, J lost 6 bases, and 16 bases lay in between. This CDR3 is CAMGPGRGQPQHF. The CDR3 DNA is TGTGCCATGGGCCCCGGGCGTGGTCAGCCCCAGCATTTT.

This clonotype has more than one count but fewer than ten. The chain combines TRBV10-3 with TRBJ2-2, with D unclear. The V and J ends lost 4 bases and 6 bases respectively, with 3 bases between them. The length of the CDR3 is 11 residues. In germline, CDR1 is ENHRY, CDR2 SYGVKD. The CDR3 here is CAISGSGELFF. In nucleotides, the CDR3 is TGTGCCATCAGTGGATCCGGGGAGCTGTTTTTT.

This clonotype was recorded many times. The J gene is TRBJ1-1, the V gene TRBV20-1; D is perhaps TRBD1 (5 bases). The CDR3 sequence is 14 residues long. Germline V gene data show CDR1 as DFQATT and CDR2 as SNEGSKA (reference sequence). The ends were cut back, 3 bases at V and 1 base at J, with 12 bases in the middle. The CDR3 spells CSASPGTENTEAFF. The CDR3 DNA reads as TGCAGTGCTAGTCCCGGGACGGAGAACACTGAAGCTTTCTTT.

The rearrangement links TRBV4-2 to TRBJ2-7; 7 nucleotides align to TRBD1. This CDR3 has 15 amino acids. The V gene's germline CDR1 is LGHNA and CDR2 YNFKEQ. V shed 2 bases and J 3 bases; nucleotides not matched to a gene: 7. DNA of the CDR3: TGTGCCAGCAGCCAACACCGGGACAGAAGCTACGAGCAGTACTTC. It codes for CASSQHRDRSYEQYF.

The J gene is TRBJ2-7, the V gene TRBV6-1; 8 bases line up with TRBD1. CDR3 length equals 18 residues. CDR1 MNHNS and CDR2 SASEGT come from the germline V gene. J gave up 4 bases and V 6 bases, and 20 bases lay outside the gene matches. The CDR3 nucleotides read TGTGCCAGCAGACATAGTCGGATAACAGGGGGTATGAAATACGAGCAGTACTTC. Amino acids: CASRHSRITGGMKYEQYF.

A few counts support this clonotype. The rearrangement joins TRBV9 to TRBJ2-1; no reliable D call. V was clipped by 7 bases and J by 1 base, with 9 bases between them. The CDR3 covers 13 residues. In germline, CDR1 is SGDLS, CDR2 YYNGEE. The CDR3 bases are TGTGCCAGCGCGTACTCATCCTACAATGAGCAGTTCTTC. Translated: CASAYSSYNEQFF.

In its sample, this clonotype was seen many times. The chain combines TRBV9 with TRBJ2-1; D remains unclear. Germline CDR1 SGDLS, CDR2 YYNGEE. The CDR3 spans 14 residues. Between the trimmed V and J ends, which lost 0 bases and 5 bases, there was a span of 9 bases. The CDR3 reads CASSVAPRDNEQFF. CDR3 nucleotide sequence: TGTGCCAGCAGCGTAGCTCCCCGGGACAATGAGCAGTTCTTC. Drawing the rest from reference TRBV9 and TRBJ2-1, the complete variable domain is DSGVTQTPKHLITATGQRVTLRCSPRSGDLSVYWYQQSLDQGLQFLIQYYNGEERAKGNILERFSAQQFPDLHSELNLSSLELGDSALYFCASSVAPRDNEQFFGPGTRLTVL.

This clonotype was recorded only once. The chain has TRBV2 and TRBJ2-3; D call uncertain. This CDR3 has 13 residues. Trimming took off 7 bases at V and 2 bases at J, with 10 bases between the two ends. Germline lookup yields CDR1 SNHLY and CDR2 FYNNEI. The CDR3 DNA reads TGTGCCAGCACCCGACACCTCACAGATACGCAGTATTTT. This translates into CASTRHLTDTQYF.

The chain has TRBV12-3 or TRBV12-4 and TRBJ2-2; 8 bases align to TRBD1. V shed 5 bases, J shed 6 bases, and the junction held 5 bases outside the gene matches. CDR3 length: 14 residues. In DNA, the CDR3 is TGTGCCAGCAGTGACAGGGGATCCCCCGGGGAGCTGTTTTTT. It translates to CASSDRGSPGELFF.

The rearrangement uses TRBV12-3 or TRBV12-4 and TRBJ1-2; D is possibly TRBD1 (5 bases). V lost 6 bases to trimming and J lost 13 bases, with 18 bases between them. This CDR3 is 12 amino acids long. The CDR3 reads CASSHTIGAGTF. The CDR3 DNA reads TGTGCCAGCAGCCACACGATAGGGGCAGGCACCTTC.